The 15 T cell receptor beta chains presented below share a single source sample, sequenced in a study of cytomegalovirus exposure and HLA in healthy donors. Measured with immunoSEQ multiplex PCR; TCRdb has only the in-frame clones, and not every one. Here the sample spans about 160,000 clones, roughly 84% being singletons. The sequencing input was PBMCs. The source is a man aged 25 to 40 in good health and CMV-seropositive.

The chain recombines TRBV6-6 with TRBJ1-4; TRBD1 might be the D (6 bases). The CDR3 covers 12 residues. V dropped 7 bases and J dropped 7 bases, with 10 bases sitting between them. The germline V gene has CDR1 MNHNY and CDR2 SVGAGI (reference sequence). The CDR3 sequence: CASTLRGEKLFF. The CDR3 DNA reads TGTGCCAGCACTCTCAGGGGTGAAAAACTGTTTTTT.

The chain couples TRBV11-2 to TRBJ1-2; tentatively, D is TRBD1 (5 bases). The CDR3 totals 15 residues. The V gene's germline CDR1 is SGHAT and CDR2 FQNNGV. Trimming stripped 0 bases from V and 8 bases from J, with 16 bases between. The CDR3: CASSLEWGGAGGYTF. DNA for the CDR3: TGTGCCAGCAGCTTAGAGTGGGGGGGAGCTGGAGGCTACACCTTC.

This chain uses TRBV11-2 with TRBJ2-2; TRBD2 matches 12 bases. Germline values: CDR1 SGHAT, CDR2 FQNNGV. The CDR3 loop spans 16 amino acids. V trimming: 5 bases; J trimming: 6 bases; junction bases outside the gene matches: 7. The CDR3 loop reads CASSQLAGGFPGELFF. As DNA, the CDR3 is TGTGCCAGCAGCCAACTAGCGGGAGGATTTCCCGGGGAGCTGTTTTTT.

The gene calls are TRBV4-1 and TRBJ1-2; no clear D. The CDR3 is 12 amino acids. Germline V gene data show CDR1 as MGHRA and CDR2 as YSYEKL. Deletions cut 1 base from V and 13 bases from J, with 13 bases between. The CDR3 region is CASSQVRGDCTF. The DNA for the CDR3 is TGCGCCAGCAGCCAAGTGCGGGGAGATTGCACCTTC.

This clone was detected a few times. This sequence joins TRBV2 and TRBJ1-6; TRBD1 aligns across 8 bases. Germline V gene lookup returns CDR1 SNHLY and CDR2 FYNNEI. This CDR3 has 14 residues. V was pared by 4 bases and J by 9 bases, with 5 bases of the junction left unmatched. The CDR3 is CASSGGQGSSPLHF. The CDR3 nucleotides are TGTGCCAGCAGTGGAGGACAGGGAAGTTCACCCCTCCACTTT.

The V call is TRBV2, the J call TRBJ2-7; a possible D gene is TRBD1 (6 bases). The CDR3 sequence is 13 residues long. Germline V CDR1 and CDR2: SNHLY, FYNNEI. V was pared by 7 bases and J by 1 base, with 11 bases between. CDR3 sequence (DNA): TGTGCCAGCACGGACAGCTCTTCCTACGAGCAGTACTTC. Protein sequence: CASTDSSSYEQYF. Full variable domain (remainder filled in from reference TRBV2 and TRBJ2-7): EPEVTQTPSHQVTQMGQEVILRCVPISNHLYFYWYRQILGQKVEFLVSFYNNEISEKSEIFDDQFSVERPDGSNFTLKIRSTKLEDSAMYFCASTDSSSYEQYFGPGTRLTVT.

This rearrangement joins TRBV5-6 to TRBJ1-2; 7 bases are shared with TRBD1. After removal of 4 bases from V and 4 bases from J, the junction contained 10 bases not matched to a gene. The germline CDR1 and CDR2 sequences are SGHDT and YYEEEE. This CDR3 has 15 residues. CDR3 sequence reads: CASSPGTAFGYGYTF. The CDR3 nucleotides are TGTGCCAGCAGCCCCGGGACAGCTTTTGGCTATGGCTACACCTTC. The entire variable domain, with the rest obtained from reference TRBV5-6 and TRBJ1-2, is as follows: DAGVTQSPTHLIKTRGQQVTLRCSPKSGHDTVSWYQQALGQGPQFIFQYYEEEERQRGNFPDRFSGHQFPNYSSELNVNALLLGDSALYLCASSPGTAFGYGYTFGSGTRLTVV.

The count of this clone is one. The V call is TRBV5-8, the J call TRBJ2-7, with 8 bases lining up with TRBD2. Per the germline V gene, CDR1 is SGHTS and CDR2 is YDEGEE. V dropped 0 bases and J dropped 4; count of bases not matched to a gene: 9. The CDR3 loop spans 16 amino acids. The CDR3 protein is CASSLAGAGELYEQYF. DNA for the CDR3: TGTGCCAGCAGCTTGGCCGGAGCGGGAGAGCTTTACGAGCAGTACTTC.

This clone was observed once. The gene calls are TRBV28 and TRBJ1-1; TRBD1 is a possible D gene (5 bases). V was pared by 5 bases and J by 11 bases, with 18 bases between. The CDR3 runs 13 residues. From germline, CDR1 is MDHEN and CDR2 SYDVKM. Written as DNA, the CDR3 is TGTGCCAGCAGTGGAAAGGGAGGACATCAGGCTTTCTTT. Translating gives CASSGKGGHQAFF.

The CDR3: CASRVGGGTQYF. CDR3 sequence (DNA): TGTGCCAGCAGGGTGGGAGGAGGGACGCAGTATTTT. This chain connects TRBV5-6 to TRBJ2-3; TRBD2 is a possible D gene (6 bases). The germline V gene has CDR1 SGHDT and CDR2 YYEEEE. The CDR3 consists of 12 residues. V lost 5 bases, J lost 9 bases, and 13 bases lay in between.

This rearrangement joins TRBV5-1 to TRBJ1-4; 7 bases line up with TRBD1. The CDR3 contains 15 residues. Germline V gives CDR1 SGHRS, CDR2 YFSETQ. The ends lost 0 bases at V and 6 bases at J; junction bases unmatched: 5. CDR3 sequence: CASSLAGTEDEKLFF. CDR3 nucleotides: TGCGCCAGCAGCTTGGCGGGGACAGAGGATGAAAAACTGTTTTTT. Variable domain in full (rest from reference TRBV5-1 and TRBJ1-4): KAGVTQTPRYLIKTRGQQVTLSCSPISGHRSVSWYQQTPGQGLQFLFEYFSETQRNKGNFPGRFSGRQFSNSRSEMNVSTLELGDSALYLCASSLAGTEDEKLFFGSGTQLSVL.

This clone was observed once. This chain links TRBV30 with TRBJ2-1; 7 nucleotides align to TRBD2. This CDR3 is built from 18 residues. Germline V gene data show CDR1 as GTSNPN and CDR2 as SVGIG (reference sequence). J was trimmed by 5 bases and V by 8 bases; bases with no gene match: 24. The CDR3 sequence: CAQMGGIASSGFHNEQFF. The CDR3 region has the DNA TGTGCCCAAATGGGGGGGATCGCGTCTAGCGGTTTCCACAATGAGCAGTTCTTC. The variable domain in full, with the rest retrieved from reference TRBV30 and TRBJ2-1, is SQTIHQWPATLVQPVGSPLSLECTVEGTSNPNLYWYRQAAGRGLQLLFYSVGIGQISSEVPQNLSASRPQDRQFILSSKKLLLSDSGFYLCAQMGGIASSGFHNEQFFGPGTRLTVL.

The V gene is TRBV20-1, the J gene TRBJ1-1; 7 bases fit TRBD1. Germline V lookup: CDR1 DFQATT, CDR2 SNEGSKA (reference sequence). The junction had 11 bases not matched to a gene; V was cut back by 6 bases and J by 13 bases. This CDR3 is 11 amino acids long. Here the CDR3 reads CSAKGAEECFF. CDR3 nucleotide sequence: TGCAGTGCAAAGGGGGCAGAGGAGTGTTTCTTT.

The chain is built from TRBV27 and TRBJ2-7; D possibly corresponds to TRBD1 (6 bases). This CDR3 spans 14 amino acids. V shed 3 bases and J shed 5 bases, with 14 bases lying between them. The germline CDR1 and CDR2 sequences are MNHEY and SMNVEV (reference sequence). The DNA of the CDR3 is TGTGCCAGCAGTTTTCTGGGGGCGAGGGACGAGCAGTACTTC. Protein product: CASSFLGARDEQYF.

This chain joins TRBV18 and TRBJ1-1; the D gene is possibly TRBD1 (5 bases). This CDR3 has 11 amino acids. Germline lookup yields CDR1 KGHSH and CDR2 LQKENI. V shed 4 bases and J shed 11 bases, with 11 bases lying between them. The CDR3 sequence is CASSLQGSAFF. The CDR3 DNA reads TGTGCCAGCTCACTCCAGGGTTCTGCTTTCTTT.